What follows describes a single T cell receptor (beta chain). Original analysis: Estimation of nucleated cell counts was performed using reference gene primer amplification. Some clones are missing from TCRdb's copy, which holds only in-frame ones; the method was immunoSEQ multiplex PCR. The DNA was the basis for D and trimming; V, J and clone size are from that table. The table lists fewer than 700,000 clones, around nine tenths of them singletons. The V and J ends lost 4 bases and 4 bases respectively, with 19 bases between them. This CDR3 contains 16 residues. Germline V gene lookup returns CDR1 SGHVS and CDR2 FQNEAQ. This record belongs to a study of blood T cell repertoires in COVID-19. In the study overall: COVID-19 samples, acute and convalescent, were from the United States, Italy and Spain. In each case, the material was cDNA or gDNA derived from T cells, B-cell-depleted T cells, or PBMCs.

Followed over time, Seattle patients had been enrolled while infection was active. The J gene is TRBJ1-1, the V gene TRBV7-8, with D tentatively TRBD1 (6 bases). The TCR sequence derives from a woman aged 45-60 years with COVID-19, enrolled during active disease. Specimen: peripheral blood. Here the CDR3 DNA reads TGTGCCAGCAGCTCCAAACTCCGGGGGGCTGGCACTGAAGCTTTCTTT. The encoded protein is CASSSKLRGAGTEAFF.